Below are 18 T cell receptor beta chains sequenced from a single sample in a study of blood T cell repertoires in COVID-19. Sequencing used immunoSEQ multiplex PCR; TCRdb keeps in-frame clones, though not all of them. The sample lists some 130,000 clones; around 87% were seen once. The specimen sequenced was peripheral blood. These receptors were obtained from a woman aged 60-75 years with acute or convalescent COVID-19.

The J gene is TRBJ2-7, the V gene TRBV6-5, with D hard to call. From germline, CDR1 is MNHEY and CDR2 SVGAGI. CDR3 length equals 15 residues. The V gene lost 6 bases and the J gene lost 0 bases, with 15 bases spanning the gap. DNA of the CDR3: TGTGCCAGCAGCAACTGGGCACAACGCTCCTACGAGCAGTACTTC. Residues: CASSNWAQRSYEQYF.

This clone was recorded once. CDR3 amino acids: CASSVGIGSGGNQPHQVYTF. For the CDR3, the DNA is TGTGCCAGCAGCGTAGGTATAGGGTCGGGGGGTAATCAGCCTCATCAAGTCTACACCTTC. The chain combines TRBV9 with TRBJ1-2; maybe TRBD1 (5 bases). The CDR3 is 20 amino acids. V was trimmed by 0 bases and J by 10 bases, leaving 34 bases between them. Germline V gives CDR1 SGDLS, CDR2 YYNGEE.

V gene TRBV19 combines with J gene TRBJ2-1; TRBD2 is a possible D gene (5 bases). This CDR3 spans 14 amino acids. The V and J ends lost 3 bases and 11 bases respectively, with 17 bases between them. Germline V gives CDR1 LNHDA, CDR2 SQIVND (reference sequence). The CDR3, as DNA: TGTGCCAGTAGTATTGGCGGACTCAAGGACCAGCAGTTCTTC. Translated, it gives CASSIGGLKDQQFF.

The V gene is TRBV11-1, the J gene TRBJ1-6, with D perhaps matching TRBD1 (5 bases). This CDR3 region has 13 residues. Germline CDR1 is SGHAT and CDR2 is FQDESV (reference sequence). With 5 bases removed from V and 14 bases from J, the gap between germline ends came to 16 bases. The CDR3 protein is CASSTTPGKTLHF. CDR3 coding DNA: TGTGCCAGCAGCACTACTCCAGGGAAAACCCTCCACTTT.

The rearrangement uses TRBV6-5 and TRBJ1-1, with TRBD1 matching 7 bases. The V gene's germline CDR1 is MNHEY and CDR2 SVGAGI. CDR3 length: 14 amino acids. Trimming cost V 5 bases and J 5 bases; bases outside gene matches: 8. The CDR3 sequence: CASSLRQGGTEAFF. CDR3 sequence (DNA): TGTGCCAGCAGTCTCAGACAGGGCGGGACTGAAGCTTTCTTT.

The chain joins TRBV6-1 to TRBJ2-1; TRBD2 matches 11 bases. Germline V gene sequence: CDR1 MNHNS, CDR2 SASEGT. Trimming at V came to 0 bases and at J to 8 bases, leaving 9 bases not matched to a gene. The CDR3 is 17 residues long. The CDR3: CASSEATSGTRFYEQFF. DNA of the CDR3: TGTGCCAGCAGTGAAGCGACTAGCGGGACTAGGTTCTATGAGCAGTTCTTC.

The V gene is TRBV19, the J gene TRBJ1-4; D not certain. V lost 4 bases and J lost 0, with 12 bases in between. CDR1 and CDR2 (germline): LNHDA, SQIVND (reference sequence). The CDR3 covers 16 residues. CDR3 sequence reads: CASSRAGSATNEKLFF. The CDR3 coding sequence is TGTGCCAGTAGTAGGGCAGGCTCCGCAACTAATGAAAAACTGTTTTTT.

For the CDR3, the DNA is TGTGCCAGCGGGGGAGGGGGGGCGAATCAGCCCCAGCATTTT. As protein: CASGGGGANQPQHF. V and J are TRBV6-5 and TRBJ1-5, with a weak D call TRBD1 (6 bases). Trimming removed 8 bases at V and 4 bases at J, with 15 bases between. Germline loops: CDR1 MNHEY, CDR2 SVGAGI. There are 14 residues in the CDR3.

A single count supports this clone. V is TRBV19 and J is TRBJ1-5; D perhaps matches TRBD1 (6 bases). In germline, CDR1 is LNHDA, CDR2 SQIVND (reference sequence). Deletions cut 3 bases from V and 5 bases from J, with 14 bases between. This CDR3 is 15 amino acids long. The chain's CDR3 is CASSMGTRGHQPQHF. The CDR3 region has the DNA TGTGCCAGTAGTATGGGGACCAGGGGTCATCAGCCCCAGCATTTT.

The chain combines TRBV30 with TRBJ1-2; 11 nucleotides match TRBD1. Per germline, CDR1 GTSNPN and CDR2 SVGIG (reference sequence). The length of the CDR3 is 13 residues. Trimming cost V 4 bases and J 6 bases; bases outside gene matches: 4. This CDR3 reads CAWNLDRGHGYTF. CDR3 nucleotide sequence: TGTGCCTGGAATTTGGACAGGGGGCATGGCTACACCTTC.

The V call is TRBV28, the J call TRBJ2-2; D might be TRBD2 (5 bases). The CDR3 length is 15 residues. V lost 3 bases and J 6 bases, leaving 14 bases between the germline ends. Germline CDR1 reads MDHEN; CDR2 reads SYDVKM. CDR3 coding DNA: TGTGCCAGCAGTTTCTTCGGGATATTCCCCGGGGAGCTGTTTTTT. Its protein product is CASSFFGIFPGELFF.

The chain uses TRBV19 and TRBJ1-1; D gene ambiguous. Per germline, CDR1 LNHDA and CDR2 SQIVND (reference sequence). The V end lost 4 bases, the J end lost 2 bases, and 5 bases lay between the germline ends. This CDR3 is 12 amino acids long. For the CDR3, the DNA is TGTGCCAGTAGTAGACAAAACACTGAAGCTTTCTTT. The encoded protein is CASSRQNTEAFF.

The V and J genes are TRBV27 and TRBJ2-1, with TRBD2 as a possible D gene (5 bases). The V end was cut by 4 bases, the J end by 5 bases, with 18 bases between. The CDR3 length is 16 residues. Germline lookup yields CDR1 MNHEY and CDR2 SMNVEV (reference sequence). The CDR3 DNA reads TGTGCCAGCAGTTCCACCGGCCGCGGGCCTGACAATGAGCAGTTCTTC. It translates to CASSSTGRGPDNEQFF.

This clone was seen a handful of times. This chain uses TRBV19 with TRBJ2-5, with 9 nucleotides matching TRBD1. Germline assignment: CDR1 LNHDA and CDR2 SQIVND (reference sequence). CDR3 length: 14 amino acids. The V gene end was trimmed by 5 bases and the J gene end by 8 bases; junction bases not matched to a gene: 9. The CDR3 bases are TGTGCCAGTAGTTTGTCACAGGGGGCGCAAACCCAGTACTTC. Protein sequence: CASSLSQGAQTQYF.

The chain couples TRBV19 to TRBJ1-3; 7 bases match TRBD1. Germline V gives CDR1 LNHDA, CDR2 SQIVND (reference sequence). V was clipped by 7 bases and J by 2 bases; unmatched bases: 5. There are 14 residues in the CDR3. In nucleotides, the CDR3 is TGTGCCAGTATGCAAGGGGGCACTGGAAACACCATATATTTT. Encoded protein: CASMQGGTGNTIYF.

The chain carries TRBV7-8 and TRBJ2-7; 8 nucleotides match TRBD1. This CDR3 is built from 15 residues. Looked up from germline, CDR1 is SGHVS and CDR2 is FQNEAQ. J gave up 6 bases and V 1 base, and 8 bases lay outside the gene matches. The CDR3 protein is CASSLVTGAPAEQYF. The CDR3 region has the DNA TGTGCCAGCAGCTTAGTGACAGGGGCGCCGGCCGAGCAGTACTTC. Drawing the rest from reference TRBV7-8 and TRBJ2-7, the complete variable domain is GAGVSQSPRYKVAKRGQDVALRCDPISGHVSLFWYQQALGQGPEFLTYFQNEAQLDKSGLPSDRFFAERPEGSVSTLKIQRTQQEDSAVYLCASSLVTGAPAEQYFGPGTRLTVT.

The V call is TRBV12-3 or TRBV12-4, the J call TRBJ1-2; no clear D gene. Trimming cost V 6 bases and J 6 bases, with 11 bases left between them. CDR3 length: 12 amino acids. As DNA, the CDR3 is TGTGCCAGCAGGAACAATGGCCATGGCTACACCTTC. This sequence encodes CASRNNGHGYTF.

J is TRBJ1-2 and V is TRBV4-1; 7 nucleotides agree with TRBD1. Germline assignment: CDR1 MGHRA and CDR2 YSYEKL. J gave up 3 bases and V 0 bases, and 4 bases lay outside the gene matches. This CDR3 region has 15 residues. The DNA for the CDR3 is TGCGCCAGCAGCCAAGATCCCGGGACAGACTATGGCTACACCTTC. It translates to CASSQDPGTDYGYTF.